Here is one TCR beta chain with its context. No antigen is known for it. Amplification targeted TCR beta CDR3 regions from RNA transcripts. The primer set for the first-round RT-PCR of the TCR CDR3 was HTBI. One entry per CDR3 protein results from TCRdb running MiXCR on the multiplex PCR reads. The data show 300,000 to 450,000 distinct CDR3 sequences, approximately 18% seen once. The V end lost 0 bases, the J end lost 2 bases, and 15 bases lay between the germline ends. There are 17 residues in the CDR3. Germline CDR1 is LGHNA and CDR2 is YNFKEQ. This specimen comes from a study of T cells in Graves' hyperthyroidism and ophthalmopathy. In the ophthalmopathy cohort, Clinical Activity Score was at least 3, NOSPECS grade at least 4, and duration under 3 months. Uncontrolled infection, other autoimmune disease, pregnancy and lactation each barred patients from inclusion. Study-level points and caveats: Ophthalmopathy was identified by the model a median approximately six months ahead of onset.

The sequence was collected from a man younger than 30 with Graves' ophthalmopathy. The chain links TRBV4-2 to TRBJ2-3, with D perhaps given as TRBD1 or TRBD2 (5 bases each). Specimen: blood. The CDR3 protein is CASSQDGVTAYTDTQYF. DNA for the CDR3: TGTGCCAGCAGCCAAGACGGGGTGACAGCCTACACAGATACGCAGTATTTT.